The 12 T cell receptor beta chains below were found in one sample sequenced in a study of blood T cell repertoires in COVID-19. The assay was immunoSEQ multiplex PCR, and TCRdb's table has in-frame clones only and misses some. The sample holds tens of thousands of clones, 80% to 90% seen once. The sample was peripheral blood. Receptors were obtained from a woman of 80 years or more with active or convalescent COVID-19.

The chain carries TRBV4-1 and TRBJ1-2; 9 nucleotides match TRBD1. The CDR3 runs 15 residues. Germline V lookup: CDR1 MGHRA, CDR2 YSYEKL. The J segment lost 4 bases and the V segment lost 4 bases, leaving 7 bases of the junction unmatched. CDR3 sequence reads: CASSPGTGNFYGYTF. The DNA of the CDR3 is TGCGCCAGCAGCCCCGGGACAGGGAACTTCTATGGCTACACCTTC.

J is TRBJ2-7 and V is TRBV13, with 12 bases identical to TRBD1. Per the germline V gene, CDR1 is PRHDT and CDR2 is FYEKMQ (reference sequence). CDR3 length: 15 amino acids. The ends lost 3 bases at V and 5 bases at J; junction bases unmatched: 5. CDR3 coding DNA: TGTGCCAGCAGCTTGTGGGACAGGGGGCTCGACGAGCAGTACTTC. Translated, it gives CASSLWDRGLDEQYF.

J is TRBJ1-1 and V is TRBV25-1; D is undetermined. In germline, CDR1 is MGHDK, CDR2 SYGVNS. The CDR3 contains 18 residues. V lost 0 bases to trimming and J lost 4 bases, with 21 bases between them. The CDR3 DNA follows: TGTGCCAGCAGTGAATATGGCGATCGCAAGGTGGGCCGCACTGAAGCTTTCTTT. Translated: CASSEYGDRKVGRTEAFF.

The chain carries TRBV30 and TRBJ1-2; 9 nucleotides match TRBD1. Germline lookup yields CDR1 GTSNPN and CDR2 SVGIG (reference sequence). The CDR3 is 12 residues long. V was pared by 8 bases and J by 2 bases, with 3 bases of the junction left unmatched. CDR3: CARQGGNYGYTF. The CDR3 DNA is TGTGCCAGACAGGGGGGAAACTATGGCTACACCTTC.

The rearrangement joins TRBV3-1 (or the pseudogene TRBV3-2) to TRBJ2-1; 9 bases map to TRBD2. Trimming removed 4 bases from V and 12 bases from J; junction bases left unmatched: 19. Germline V lookup: CDR1 LGHDT, CDR2 YNNKEL (reference sequence). The length of the CDR3 is 17 residues. The CDR3 DNA reads TGTGCCAGCAGCCGCGGGCGAGCGGGAGGCTCGATGCATAGGCAGTTCTTC. It codes for CASSRGRAGGSMHRQFF.

This clone was counted a few times. V usage is TRBV3-1 (or the pseudogene TRBV3-2) and J usage is TRBJ2-1, with TRBD2 matching over 8 bases. CDR3 size: 18 residues. With 0 bases clipped from V and 8 bases from J, the junction kept 15 bases outside the gene matches. Germline values: CDR1 LGHDT, CDR2 YNNKEL (reference sequence). The DNA for the CDR3 is TGTGCCAGCAGCCAAGATAGACTCCGTTCGGGAGGGCCCGATGAGCAGTTCTTC. Its translation: CASSQDRLRSGGPDEQFF.

The chain carries TRBV2 and TRBJ1-4, with 7 bases that match TRBD1. After removal of 0 bases from V and 11 bases from J, the junction contained 9 bases not matched to a gene. This CDR3 is 15 amino acids long. Germline assignment: CDR1 SNHLY and CDR2 FYNNEI. The DNA for the CDR3 is TGTGCCAGCAGTGAAGCGACAGGGACCATGAGGAAACTGTTTTTT. This translates into CASSEATGTMRKLFF.

This chain uses TRBV4-1 with TRBJ1-2; perhaps TRBD1 as D (6 bases). V was cut by 1 base and J by 3 bases, with 15 bases left in between. The germline V gene encodes CDR1 MGHRA and CDR2 YSYEKL. The CDR3 spans 16 residues. The CDR3 bases are TGCGCCAGCAGCCAAGTGCGGACAGCGGATGACTATGGCTACACCTTC. Encoded protein: CASSQVRTADDYGYTF.

This chain joins TRBV4-2 and TRBJ1-2; D perhaps matches TRBD1 (5 bases). The CDR3 has 14 amino acids. Trimming left V 0 bases short and J 8 bases short, with 13 bases between. Looked up from germline, CDR1 is LGHNA and CDR2 is YNFKEQ. CDR3 sequence reads: CASSQDWDSQGYTF. The CDR3 bases are TGTGCCAGCAGCCAAGATTGGGACTCCCAAGGCTACACCTTC.

The rearrangement joins TRBV20-1 to TRBJ2-7, with D maybe TRBD2 (6 bases). The V gene lost 6 bases and the J gene lost 6 bases, with 15 bases spanning the gap. This CDR3 is 12 amino acids long. Germline V gene data show CDR1 as DFQATT and CDR2 as SNEGSKA (reference sequence). The DNA for the CDR3 is TGCAGTGCAAGTGGGTTGGGGGGCGAGCAGTACTTC. As protein: CSASGLGGEQYF.

The chain carries TRBV28 and TRBJ2-1; 10 nucleotides agree with TRBD2. The germline gives CDR1 MDHEN, CDR2 SYDVKM. V was pared by 3 bases and J by 6 bases, with 5 bases of the junction left unmatched. There are 15 residues in the CDR3. Here the CDR3 reads CASSFTSGNVNEQFF. The CDR3 coding sequence is TGTGCCAGCAGTTTTACTAGCGGGAATGTCAATGAGCAGTTCTTC.

This rearrangement joins TRBV15 to TRBJ2-6; TRBD1 might be the D (5 bases). There are 16 residues in the CDR3. The germline V and J ends were trimmed by 5 bases and 0 bases, with 11 bases remaining between them. The germline V gene encodes CDR1 LNHNV and CDR2 YYDKDF (reference sequence). The CDR3 DNA is TGTGCCACCAGCGGAAAAGGGGTCTCTGGGGCCAACGTCCTGACTTTC. It yields the protein CATSGKGVSGANVLTF.